The entry below describes one T cell receptor (beta chain). Its antigen is not known. TCRdb called the 5' RACE reads again in MiXCR, with one record for every CDR3 protein. The sample gives about 240,000 distinct CDR3 sequences, approximately 24% of which show up once; 0.5% to 0.65% is in the top ten. Germline V lookup: CDR1 DFQATT, CDR2 SNEGSKA (reference sequence). This CDR3 has 16 amino acids. V shed 2 bases, J shed 2 bases, and the junction held 5 bases outside the gene matches. This specimen belongs to a study of CD8 T cells in ankylosing spondylitis. General study results and limits: With a CD8+ phenotype, disease-linked clones were relatively rare in peripheral blood.

The V call is TRBV20-1, the J call TRBJ2-5; the match to TRBD2 covers 13 bases. Material: blood, either unsorted or a sorted T cell fraction (not recorded which). The receptor comes from a male donor with ankylosing spondylitis or in good health (not recorded which). The CDR3 loop is CSARTTSGGEQETQYF. The CDR3, as DNA: TGCAGTGCTAGAACAACTAGCGGGGGGGAACAAGAGACCCAGTACTTC.